The T cell receptor beta chain under discussion was sequenced for a study of blood T cell repertoires in COVID-19. Study in general: COVID-19 samples collected from the United States, Italy and Spain covered acute and convalescent phases. Nucleic acid was either cDNA or gDNA, and it came from T cells, B-cell-depleted T cells, or PBMCs.

Measured with immunoSEQ multiplex PCR; TCRdb has only the in-frame clones, and not every one. The sample includes around 190,000 clones, nearly 90% seen only once; the top ten take around 17%. The V gene end was trimmed by 10 bases and the J gene end by 3 bases; junction bases not matched to a gene: 12. This CDR3 contains 14 residues. Germline V gene lookup returns CDR1 MNHNY and CDR2 SVGAGI (reference sequence). The receptor's source is a man in his fifties or sixties with COVID-19, enrolled during active disease. The source material was peripheral blood. V is TRBV6-6 and J is TRBJ2-7; 7 bases match TRBD1. The CDR3 spells CATNPRDRYYEQYF. In DNA, the CDR3 is TGTGCCACCAACCCCCGGGACAGATACTACGAGCAGTACTTC.